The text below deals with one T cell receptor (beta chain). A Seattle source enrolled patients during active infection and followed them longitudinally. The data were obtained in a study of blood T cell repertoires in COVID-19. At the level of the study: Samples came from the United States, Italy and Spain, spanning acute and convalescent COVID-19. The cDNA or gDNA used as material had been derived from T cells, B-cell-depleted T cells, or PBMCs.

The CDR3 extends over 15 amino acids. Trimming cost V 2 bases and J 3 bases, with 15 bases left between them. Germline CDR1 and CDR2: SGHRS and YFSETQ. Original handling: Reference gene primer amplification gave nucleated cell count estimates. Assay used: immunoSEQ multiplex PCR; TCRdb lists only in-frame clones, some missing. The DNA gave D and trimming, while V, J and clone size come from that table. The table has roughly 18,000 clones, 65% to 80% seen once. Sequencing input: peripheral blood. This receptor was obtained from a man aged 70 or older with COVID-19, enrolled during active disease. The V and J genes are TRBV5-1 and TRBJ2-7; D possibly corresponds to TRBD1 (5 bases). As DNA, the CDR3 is TGCGCCAGCAGCTTTCCAGGGAAAAGGGGCTACGAGCAGTACTTC. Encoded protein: CASSFPGKRGYEQYF.